Detailed here is one T cell receptor beta chain. This sample is part of a study of blood T cell repertoires in COVID-19. The overall study: The cDNA or gDNA used as material had been derived from T cells, B-cell-depleted T cells, or PBMCs.

V gave up 6 bases and J gave up 7 bases; unmatched junction bases: 9. Germline CDR1 MDHEN, CDR2 SYDVKM. The CDR3 is 13 amino acids. Per the original methods: The authors estimated nucleated cell counts from reference gene primer amplification. Using immunoSEQ multiplex PCR, the repertoire was profiled, and TCRdb retains in-frame clones only, with some absent. That table gives V, J and clone size, and the DNA gave D and trimming. The table records approximately 290,000 clones, roughly 80% of them present only once. While infection was still active, Seattle patients were enrolled and then followed longitudinally.

J is TRBJ2-7 and V is TRBV28, with 7 bases lining up with TRBD1. The sequence derives from a person aged 65 to 79 with COVID-19, enrolled during active disease. Sequences were obtained from peripheral blood. CDR3 nucleotides: TGTGCCAGCAGGGGACAGTCATTAGGGGAGCAGTACTTC. Translated: CASRGQSLGEQYF.